This T cell receptor beta chain derives from a study of glioma-infiltrating T cells (dated by TCRdb to between 2015 and 2016). Background for the entire study: TCR alpha- and beta-chain repertoires were sequenced from glioma tissue, non-neoplastic brain tissue and matched peripheral blood mononuclear cells. To gauge divergence between tissue and blood T-cell populations, every tissue-infiltrating repertoire was compared against the peripheral blood repertoire from the same patient. The paired cohort comprised three low-grade glioma patients, roughly 8 primary glioblastoma patients and three non-glioma patients contributing non-neoplastic brain tissue. Paper-wide results and their limitations: Tissue and blood shared very few CDR3 sequences, a result attributed to high CDR3 diversity and limited sampling. Group comparisons rested on small numbers: three non-neoplastic, three low-grade glioma and several glioblastoma patients. VJ-independent divergence between tissue and blood was below expectation in non-neoplastic patients but above expectation in all gliomas, especially low-grade gliomas.

The CDR3 covers 15 residues, taking in both the cysteine and the phenylalanine. CDR3 DNA is the only sequence kept; it has 45 bases, read in frame from the first base. The germline V end is reduced by 5 bases and the J end by 0 bases; junction bases left unmatched: 6. Sequences DFQATT (CDR1) and SNEGSKA (CDR2) are obtained from the germline V gene (reference sequence). This clonotype was counted many times. It lacks a known antigen. The sample holds no much larger clone one base away, and base qualities are not on file. The iRepertoire nested amplicon-rescue multiplex PCR (arm-PCR) platform was used to amplify TCR alpha and beta CDR3 regions from RNA. The input for one-step reverse transcription and amplification was about 95-400 ng of tissue mRNA or PBMC total RNA. Following bead purification, Illumina adapters were added by a secondary multiplex PCR, and the libraries were gel-purified between 200 and 400 bp. The libraries contained internal 6-nucleotide barcodes that were used for demultiplexing. The libraries were sequenced on an Illumina MiSeq using 2x220 or 2x250 nucleotide paired-end reads. The study's own analysis went as follows. FLASH 1.2.11 was used to merge paired reads, and BWA-MEM then aligned the reads to the GRCh37 human genome before TRA and TRB reads were extracted. An IMGT-derived reference of cassette sequences and CDR3 motifs, with pseudogenes included, was used for V and J assignment. Reads were translated in three frames, and productive CDR3s were defined as those with a C...FGXG motif and no stop codons. A clonotype was defined as a unique combination of a V-J cassette pair and a CDR3 amino acid sequence. Reads were filtered by Hamming distance, thresholded by each sample's sequence error rate in mapped regions. TCRdb applied fastp at Q25 and MiXCR to the public reads, then kept only in-frame beta chains. Each entry is one CDR3 protein sequence, shown with its most common DNA and genes. The V and J calls follow TCRdb's processing rather than the paper's. The sample table shows about 130,000 distinct CDR3 sequences, and roughly 23% are seen once. The ten largest clonotypes hold 15% of the sample.

Material for sequencing was glioma tissue, nonneoplastic brain tissue, or PBMCs (not recorded which). This clonotype originated in a human donor with low-grade glioma or glioblastoma, undergoing nonglioma brain surgery, or in good health (not recorded which). The V and J genes are TRBV20-1 and TRBJ2-7; 11 bases in the junction line up with TRBD2. The nucleotides are TGCAGTGCTGCTCCTAGCGGGAGGAGCTCCTACGAGCAGTACTTC. Translation gives CSAAPSGRSSYEQYF.